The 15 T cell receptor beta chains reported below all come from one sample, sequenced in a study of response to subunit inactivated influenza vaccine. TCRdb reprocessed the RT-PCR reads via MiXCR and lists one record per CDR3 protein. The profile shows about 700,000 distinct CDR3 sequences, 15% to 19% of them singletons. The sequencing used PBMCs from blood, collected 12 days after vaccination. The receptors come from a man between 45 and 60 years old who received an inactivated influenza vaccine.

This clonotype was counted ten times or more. CDR3 loop: CASSLTRNEQFF. CDR3 DNA sequence: TGCGCCAGCAGCTTGACCCGCAATGAGCAGTTCTTC. This chain uses TRBV5-1 with TRBJ2-1, with D unresolved. V shed 1 base and J shed 6 bases, with 5 bases lying between them. This CDR3 spans 12 amino acids. Germline V lookup: CDR1 SGHRS, CDR2 YFSETQ.

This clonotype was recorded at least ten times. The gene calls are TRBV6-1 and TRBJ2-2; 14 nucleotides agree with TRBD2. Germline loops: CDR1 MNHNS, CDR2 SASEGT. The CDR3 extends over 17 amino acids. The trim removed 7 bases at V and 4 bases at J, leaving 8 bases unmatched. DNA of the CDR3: TGTGCCAGCAAGGGACTAGCGGGAGTGGGTGGCACCGGGGAGCTGTTTTTT. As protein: CASKGLAGVGGTGELFF.

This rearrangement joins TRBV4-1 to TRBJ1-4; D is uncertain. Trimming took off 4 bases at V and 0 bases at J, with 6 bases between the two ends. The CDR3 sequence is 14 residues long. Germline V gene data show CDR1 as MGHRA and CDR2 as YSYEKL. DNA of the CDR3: TGCGCCAGCAGCCGGAGCACAACTAATGAAAAACTGTTTTTT. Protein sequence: CASSRSTTNEKLFF.

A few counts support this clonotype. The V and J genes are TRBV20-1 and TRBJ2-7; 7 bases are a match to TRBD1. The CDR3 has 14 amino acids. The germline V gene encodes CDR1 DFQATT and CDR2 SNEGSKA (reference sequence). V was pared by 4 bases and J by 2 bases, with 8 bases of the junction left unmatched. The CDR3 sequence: CSATGTADPYEQYF. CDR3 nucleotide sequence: TGCAGTGCTACCGGGACAGCCGACCCCTACGAGCAGTACTTC.

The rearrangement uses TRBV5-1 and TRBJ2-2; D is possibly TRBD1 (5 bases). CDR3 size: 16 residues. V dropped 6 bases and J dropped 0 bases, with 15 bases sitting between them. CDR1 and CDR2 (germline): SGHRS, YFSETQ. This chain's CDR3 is CASTLLAGPNTGELFF. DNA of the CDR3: TGCGCCAGCACCCTGTTGGCAGGGCCGAACACCGGGGAGCTGTTTTTT. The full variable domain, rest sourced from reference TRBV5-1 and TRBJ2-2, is KAGVTQTPRYLIKTRGQQVTLSCSPISGHRSVSWYQQTPGQGLQFLFEYFSETQRNKGNFPGRFSGRQFSNSRSEMNVSTLELGDSALYLCASTLLAGPNTGELFFGEGSRLTVL.

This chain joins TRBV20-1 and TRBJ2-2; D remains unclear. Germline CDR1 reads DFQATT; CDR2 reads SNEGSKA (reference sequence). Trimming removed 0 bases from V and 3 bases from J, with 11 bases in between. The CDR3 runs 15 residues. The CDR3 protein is CSARDRPWDTGELFF. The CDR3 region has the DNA TGCAGTGCTAGAGATCGTCCCTGGGACACCGGGGAGCTGTTTTTT.

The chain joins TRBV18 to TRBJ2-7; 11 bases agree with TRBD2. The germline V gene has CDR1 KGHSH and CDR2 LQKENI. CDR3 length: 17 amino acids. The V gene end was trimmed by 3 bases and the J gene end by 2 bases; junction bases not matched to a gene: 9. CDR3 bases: TGTGCCAGCTCACCGGCGGGACTAGCGGATAGAACCTACGAGCAGTACTTC. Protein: CASSPAGLADRTYEQYF.

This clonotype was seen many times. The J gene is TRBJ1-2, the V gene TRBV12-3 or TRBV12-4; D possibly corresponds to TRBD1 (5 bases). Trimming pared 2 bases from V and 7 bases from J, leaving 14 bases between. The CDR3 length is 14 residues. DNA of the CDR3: TGTGCCAGCAGTTTACGGGGGAGCAATGGTGGCTACACCTTC. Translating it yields CASSLRGSNGGYTF.

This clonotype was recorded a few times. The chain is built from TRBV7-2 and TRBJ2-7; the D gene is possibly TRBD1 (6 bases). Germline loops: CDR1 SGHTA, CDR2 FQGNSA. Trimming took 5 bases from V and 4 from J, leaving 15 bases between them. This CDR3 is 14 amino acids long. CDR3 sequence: CASSARGGQYEQYF. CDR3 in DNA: TGTGCCAGCAGCGCTCGTGGGGGCCAATACGAGCAGTACTTC. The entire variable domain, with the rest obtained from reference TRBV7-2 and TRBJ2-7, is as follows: GAGVSQSPSNKVTEKGKDVELRCDPISGHTALYWYRQSLGQGLEFLIYFQGNSAPDKSGLPSDRFSAERTGGSVSTLTIQRTQQEDSAVYLCASSARGGQYEQYFGPGTRLTVT.

The CDR3 bases are TGCAGCGTAGATAACAATGAGCAGTTCTTC. Translated: CSVDNNEQFF. The gene calls are TRBV29-1 and TRBJ2-1, with no clear D. The CDR3 is 10 amino acids. V lost 6 bases and J 5 bases, leaving 5 bases between the germline ends. Germline CDR1 and CDR2: SQVTM and ANQGSEA.

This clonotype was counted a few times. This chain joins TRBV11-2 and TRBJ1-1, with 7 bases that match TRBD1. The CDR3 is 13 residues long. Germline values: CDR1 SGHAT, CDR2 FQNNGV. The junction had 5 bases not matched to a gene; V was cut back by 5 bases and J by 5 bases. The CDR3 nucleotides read TGTGCCAGCAGCCTGGGGACAGAGACTGAAGCTTTCTTT. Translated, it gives CASSLGTETEAFF.

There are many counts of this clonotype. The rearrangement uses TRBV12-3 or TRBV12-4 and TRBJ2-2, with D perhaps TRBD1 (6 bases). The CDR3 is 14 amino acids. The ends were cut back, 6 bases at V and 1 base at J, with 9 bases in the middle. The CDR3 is CASSPRGNTGELFF. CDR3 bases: TGTGCCAGCAGCCCCAGGGGGAACACCGGGGAGCTGTTTTTT.

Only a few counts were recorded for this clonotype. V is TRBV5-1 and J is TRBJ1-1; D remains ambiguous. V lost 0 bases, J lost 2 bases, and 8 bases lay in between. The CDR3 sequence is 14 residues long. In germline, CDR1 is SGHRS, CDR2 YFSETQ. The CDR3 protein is CASSLVSVNTEAFF. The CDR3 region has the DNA TGCGCCAGCAGCTTGGTGTCGGTAAACACTGAAGCTTTCTTT.

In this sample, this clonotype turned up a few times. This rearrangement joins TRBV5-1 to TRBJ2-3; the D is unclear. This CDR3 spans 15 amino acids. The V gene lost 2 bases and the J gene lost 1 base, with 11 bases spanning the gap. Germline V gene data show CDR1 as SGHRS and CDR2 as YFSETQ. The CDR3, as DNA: TGCGCCAGCAGCTTCGGACCCGTGGGCACAGATACGCAGTATTTT. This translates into CASSFGPVGTDTQYF.

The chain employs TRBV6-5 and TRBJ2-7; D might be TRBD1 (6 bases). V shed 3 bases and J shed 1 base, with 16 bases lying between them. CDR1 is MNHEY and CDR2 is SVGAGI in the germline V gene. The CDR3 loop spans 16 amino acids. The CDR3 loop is CASSYQQGATSYEQYF. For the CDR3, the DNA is TGTGCCAGCAGTTATCAACAGGGTGCGACATCCTACGAGCAGTACTTC.